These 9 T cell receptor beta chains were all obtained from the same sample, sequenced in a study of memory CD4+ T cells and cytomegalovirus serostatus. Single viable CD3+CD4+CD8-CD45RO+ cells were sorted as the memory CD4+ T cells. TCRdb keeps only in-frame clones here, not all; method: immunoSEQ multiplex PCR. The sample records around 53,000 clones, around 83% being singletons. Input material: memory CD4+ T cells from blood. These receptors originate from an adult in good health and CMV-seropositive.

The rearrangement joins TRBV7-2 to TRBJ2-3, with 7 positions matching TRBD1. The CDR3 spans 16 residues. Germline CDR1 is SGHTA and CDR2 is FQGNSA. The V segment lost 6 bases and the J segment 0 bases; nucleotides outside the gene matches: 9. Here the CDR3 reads CASRIQGVLSTDTQYF. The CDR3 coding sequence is TGTGCCAGCAGAATCCAGGGGGTCCTGAGCACAGATACGCAGTATTTT.

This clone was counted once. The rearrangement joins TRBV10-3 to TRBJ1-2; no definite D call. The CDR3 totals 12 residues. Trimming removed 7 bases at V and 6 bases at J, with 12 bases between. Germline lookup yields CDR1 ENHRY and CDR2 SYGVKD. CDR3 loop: CAITPDGHGYTF. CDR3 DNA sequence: TGTGCCATCACCCCGGACGGACATGGCTACACCTTC.

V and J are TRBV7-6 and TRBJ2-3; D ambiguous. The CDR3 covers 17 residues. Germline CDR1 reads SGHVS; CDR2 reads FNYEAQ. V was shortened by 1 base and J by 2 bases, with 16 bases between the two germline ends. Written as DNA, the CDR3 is TGTGCCAGCAGCTTAGGGGCAGTGGGGATTTACACAGATACGCAGTATTTT. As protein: CASSLGAVGIYTDTQYF.

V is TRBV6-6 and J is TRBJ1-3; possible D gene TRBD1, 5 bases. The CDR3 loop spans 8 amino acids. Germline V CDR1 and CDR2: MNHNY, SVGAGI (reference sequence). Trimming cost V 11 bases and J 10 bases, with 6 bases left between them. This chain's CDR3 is CAQGTIYF. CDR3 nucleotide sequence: TGTGCCCAGGGTACCATATATTTT.

For the CDR3, the DNA is TGTGCCAGCAGTTACTCTGGAGGGGGAGAAGCTTTCTTT. Translation gives CASSYSGGGEAFF. The chain links TRBV6-5 to TRBJ1-1; TRBD1 might be the D (6 bases). CDR1 and CDR2 (germline): MNHEY, SVGAGI. V dropped 0 bases and J dropped 8 bases, with 10 bases sitting between them. The CDR3 totals 13 residues.

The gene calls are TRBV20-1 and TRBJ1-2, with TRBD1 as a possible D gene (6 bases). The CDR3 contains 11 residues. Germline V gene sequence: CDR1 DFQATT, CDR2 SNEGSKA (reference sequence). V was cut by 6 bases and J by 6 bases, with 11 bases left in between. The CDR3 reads CSARQVNGYTF. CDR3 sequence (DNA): TGCAGTGCCAGACAGGTTAATGGCTACACCTTC.

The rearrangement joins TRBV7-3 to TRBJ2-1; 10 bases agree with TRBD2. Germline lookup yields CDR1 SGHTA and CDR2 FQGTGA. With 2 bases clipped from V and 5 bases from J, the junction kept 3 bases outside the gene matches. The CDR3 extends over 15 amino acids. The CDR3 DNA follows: TGTGCCAGCAGCTTAGGACTAGCGGCCAACAATGAGCAGTTCTTC. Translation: CASSLGLAANNEQFF.

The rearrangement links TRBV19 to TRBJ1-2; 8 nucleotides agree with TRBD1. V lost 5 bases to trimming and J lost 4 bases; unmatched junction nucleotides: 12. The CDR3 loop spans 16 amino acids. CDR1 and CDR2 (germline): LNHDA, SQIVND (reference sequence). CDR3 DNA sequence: TGTGCCAGTAGTTCCGACCTGACAGGGGATTTCTATGGCTACACCTTC. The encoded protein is CASSSDLTGDFYGYTF.

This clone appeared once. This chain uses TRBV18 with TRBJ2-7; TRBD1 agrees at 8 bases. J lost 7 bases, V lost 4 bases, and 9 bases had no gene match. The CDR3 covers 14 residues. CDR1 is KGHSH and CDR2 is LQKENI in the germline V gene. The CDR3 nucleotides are TGTGCCAGCTCACTAGCGGACAGGGCTCAAGAGCAGTACTTC. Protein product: CASSLADRAQEQYF. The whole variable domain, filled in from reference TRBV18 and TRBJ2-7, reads NAGVMQNPRHLVRRRGQEARLRCSPMKGHSHVYWYRQLPEEGLKFMVYLQKENIIDESGMPKERFSAEFPKEGPSILRIQQVVRGDSAAYFCASSLADRAQEQYFGPGTRLTVT.